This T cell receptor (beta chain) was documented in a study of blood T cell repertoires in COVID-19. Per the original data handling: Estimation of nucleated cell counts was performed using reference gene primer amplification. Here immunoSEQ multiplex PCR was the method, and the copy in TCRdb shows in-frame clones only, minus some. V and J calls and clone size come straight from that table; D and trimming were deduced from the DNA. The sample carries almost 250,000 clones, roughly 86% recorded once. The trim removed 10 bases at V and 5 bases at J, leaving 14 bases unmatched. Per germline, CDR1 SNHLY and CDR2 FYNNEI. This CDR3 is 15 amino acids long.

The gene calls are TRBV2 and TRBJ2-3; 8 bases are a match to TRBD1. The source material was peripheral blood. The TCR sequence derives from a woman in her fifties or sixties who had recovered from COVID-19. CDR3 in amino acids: CATSARYRGKDTQYF. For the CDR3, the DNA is TGTGCCACGTCGGCCAGATACAGGGGGAAAGATACGCAGTATTTT.